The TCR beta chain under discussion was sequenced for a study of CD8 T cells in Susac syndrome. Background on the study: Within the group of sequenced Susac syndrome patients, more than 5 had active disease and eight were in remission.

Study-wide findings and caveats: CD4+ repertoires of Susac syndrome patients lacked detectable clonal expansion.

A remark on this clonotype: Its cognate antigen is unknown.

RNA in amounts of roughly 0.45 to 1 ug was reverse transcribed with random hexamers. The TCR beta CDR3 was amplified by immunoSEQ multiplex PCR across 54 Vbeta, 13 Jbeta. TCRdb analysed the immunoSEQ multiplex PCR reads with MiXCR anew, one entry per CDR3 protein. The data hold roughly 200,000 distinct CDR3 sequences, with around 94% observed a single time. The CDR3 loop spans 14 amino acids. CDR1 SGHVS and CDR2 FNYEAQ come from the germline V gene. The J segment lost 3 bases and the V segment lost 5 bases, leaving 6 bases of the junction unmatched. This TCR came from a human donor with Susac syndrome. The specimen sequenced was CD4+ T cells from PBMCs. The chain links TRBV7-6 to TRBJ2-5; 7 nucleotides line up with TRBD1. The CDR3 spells CASSRGQKKETQYF. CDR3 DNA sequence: TGTGCCAGCAGCCGGGGACAGAAGAAAGAGACCCAGTACTTC.